A single sample gave rise to the 28 T cell receptor beta chains below, sequenced in a study of T cell responses to AZD1222 COVID-19 vaccine. Using immunoSEQ multiplex PCR, the repertoire was profiled, and TCRdb retains in-frame clones only, with some absent. Among about 180,000 clones listed, 70% to 90% were seen once. The sample in question was peripheral blood, obtained on day 0 of AZD1222 vaccination. These receptors were taken from an adult in good health.

The J gene is TRBJ1-1, the V gene TRBV7-9, with D possibly TRBD1 on 5 matching bases. Between the trimmed V and J ends, which lost 6 bases and 4 bases, there was a span of 18 bases. This CDR3 has 15 residues. The germline V gene encodes CDR1 SEHNR and CDR2 FQNEAQ (reference sequence). CDR3 coding DNA: TGTGCCAGCAGTTACTCCGGGACCGAGGGCACTGAAGCTTTCTTT. Residues: CASSYSGTEGTEAFF.

The chain couples TRBV13 to TRBJ1-2; maybe TRBD1 (5 bases). V was cut by 2 bases and J by 13 bases, with 17 bases left in between. Germline V CDR1 and CDR2: PRHDT, FYEKMQ (reference sequence). The CDR3 consists of 13 residues. CDR3 sequence: CASSLRDGEYFTF. CDR3 coding DNA: TGTGCCAGCAGCTTAAGGGACGGAGAGTATTTCACCTTC.

The chain combines TRBV6-6 with TRBJ2-3, with D uncertain. Trimming removed 1 base from V and 6 bases from J, with 11 bases in between. Germline loops: CDR1 MNHNY, CDR2 SVGAGI (reference sequence). CDR3 length: 14 amino acids. CDR3 residues: CASSYFSLGDTQYF. In DNA form, the CDR3 reads TGTGCCAGCAGTTACTTTTCCCTGGGTGATACGCAGTATTTT.

The V and J genes are TRBV6-5 and TRBJ2-3; possibly TRBD1 for D (6 bases). The germline CDR1 and CDR2 sequences are MNHEY and SVGAGI. The ends were cut back, 6 bases at V and 10 bases at J, with 14 bases in the middle. The CDR3 is 12 amino acids. CDR3 region: CASRTTGSAQYF. The CDR3 bases are TGTGCCAGCAGGACCACAGGGTCAGCGCAGTATTTT.

The chain couples TRBV29-1 to TRBJ2-2; a possible D gene is TRBD2 (5 bases). This CDR3 has 12 amino acids. V was pared by 8 bases and J by 4 bases, with 11 bases between. Per germline, CDR1 SQVTM and CDR2 ANQGSEA. The CDR3 nucleotides are TGCAGCCTCACCCGGGGCACCGGGGAGCTGTTTTTT. Translated: CSLTRGTGELFF.

The V call is TRBV7-3, the J call TRBJ2-2; D is unresolved. Between the trimmed V and J ends, which lost 5 bases and 2 bases, there was a span of 12 bases. Germline V gene data show CDR1 as SGHTA and CDR2 as FQGTGA. The CDR3 sequence is 15 residues long. CDR3 bases: TGTGCCAGCAGCCAGGAGCCGGTTAACACCGGGGAGCTGTTTTTT. This encodes CASSQEPVNTGELFF.

This clone has a single count. The chain carries TRBV15 and TRBJ1-1; D gene ambiguous. The CDR3 contains 13 residues. The germline V and J ends were trimmed by 5 bases and 1 base, with 8 bases remaining between them. CDR1 is LNHNV and CDR2 is YYDKDF in the germline V gene (reference sequence). CDR3 amino acids: CATSETANTEAFF. The DNA for the CDR3 is TGTGCCACCAGCGAGACTGCGAACACTGAAGCTTTCTTT.

The chain recombines TRBV27 with TRBJ1-5, with D uncertain. This CDR3 comprises 14 residues. Germline V gene lookup returns CDR1 MNHEY and CDR2 SMNVEV (reference sequence). V was pared by 2 bases and J by 4 bases, with 9 bases between. This CDR3 reads CASSLDRANQPQHF. CDR3 bases: TGTGCCAGCAGTTTAGACCGGGCAAATCAGCCCCAGCATTTT.

The chain has TRBV15 and TRBJ2-1, with a possible D match to TRBD2 (5 bases). V gave up 1 base and J gave up 1 base, with 8 bases separating them. This CDR3 region has 15 residues. Germline CDR1 LNHNV, CDR2 YYDKDF (reference sequence). This chain's CDR3 is CATSRARASYNEQFF. CDR3 nucleotide sequence: TGTGCCACCAGCAGAGCGAGGGCTTCCTACAATGAGCAGTTCTTC. The whole variable domain, remainder taken from reference TRBV15 and TRBJ2-1, is DAMVIQNPRYQVTQFGKPVTLSCSQTLNHNVMYWYQQKSSQAPKLLFHYYDKDFNNEADTPDNFQSRRPNTSFCFLDIRSPGLGDTAMYLCATSRARASYNEQFFGPGTRLTVL.

This clone has a single count. The chain couples TRBV28 to TRBJ2-3, with 12 nucleotides matching TRBD2. J was trimmed by 7 bases and V by 5 bases; bases with no gene match: 13. The germline V gene has CDR1 MDHEN and CDR2 SYDVKM. The CDR3 runs 17 residues. The CDR3 region is CASSDPTTSGRAYTQYF. DNA of the CDR3: TGTGCCAGCAGTGACCCAACGACTAGCGGGAGAGCATATACGCAGTATTTT. Variable domain in full (rest from reference TRBV28 and TRBJ2-3): DVKVTQSSRYLVKRTGEKVFLECVQDMDHENMFWYRQDPGLGLRLIYFSYDVKMKEKGDIPEGYSVSREKKERFSLILESASTNQTSMYLCASSDPTTSGRAYTQYFGPGTRLTVL.

This rearrangement joins TRBV7-6 to TRBJ2-5; D is perhaps TRBD2 (6 bases). The V end lost 0 bases, the J end lost 5 bases, and 19 bases lay between the germline ends. Germline loops: CDR1 SGHVS, CDR2 FNYEAQ. The CDR3 consists of 17 residues. The CDR3 sequence: CASSLAWAGGMGETQYF. For the CDR3, the DNA is TGTGCCAGCAGCTTAGCCTGGGCAGGCGGGATGGGGGAGACCCAGTACTTC.

The chain couples TRBV4-1 to TRBJ2-5; TRBD2 matches 10 bases. Trimming at V came to 1 base and at J to 4 bases, leaving 0 bases not matched to a gene. CDR3 size: 14 residues. The germline gives CDR1 MGHRA, CDR2 YSYEKL. The CDR3 region has the DNA TGCGCCAGCAGCCAAGGACTAGCGGGAGAGACCCAGTACTTC. The encoded protein is CASSQGLAGETQYF.

V gene TRBV12-3 or TRBV12-4 combines with J gene TRBJ1-6; D call uncertain. The CDR3 is 13 amino acids. Trimming removed 6 bases from V and 9 bases from J, with 12 bases in between. This chain's CDR3 is CASSSHKGSPLHF. In DNA form, the CDR3 reads TGTGCCAGCAGCTCCCACAAGGGTTCACCCCTCCACTTT.

The V and J genes are TRBV28 and TRBJ1-1, with D maybe TRBD1 (5 bases). The germline CDR1 and CDR2 sequences are MDHEN and SYDVKM. The CDR3 runs to 14 residues. V dropped 5 bases and J dropped 5 bases, with 15 bases sitting between them. As DNA, the CDR3 is TGTGCCAGCAGTCCCCGGGGGGTGAGGACTGAAGCTTTCTTT. Its protein is CASSPRGVRTEAFF.

V is TRBV6-5 and J is TRBJ2-7; no firm D call. The CDR3 consists of 15 residues. Germline CDR1 is MNHEY and CDR2 is SVGAGI. V shed 6 bases and J shed 0 bases, with 15 bases lying between them. CDR3 sequence reads: CASSSGSSSSYEQYF. Here the CDR3 DNA reads TGTGCCAGCAGCTCCGGGTCTTCCAGCTCCTACGAGCAGTACTTC.

This clone was detected only once. This chain connects TRBV6-1 to TRBJ1-2, with D unresolved. Per the germline V gene, CDR1 is MNHNS and CDR2 is SASEGT. This CDR3 has 10 residues. V dropped 2 bases and J dropped 5 bases, with 0 bases sitting between them. This CDR3 is CASSEYGYTF. The CDR3 DNA sequence: TGTGCCAGCAGTGAATATGGCTACACCTTC.

The rearrangement uses TRBV2 and TRBJ1-2; D not certain. The CDR3 is 16 residues long. Germline V gives CDR1 SNHLY, CDR2 FYNNEI. V was trimmed by 5 bases and J by 4 bases, leaving 20 bases between them. For the CDR3, the DNA is TGTGCCAGCAGTCACGGTGGGCCCCGGGCGGTCTATGGCTACACCTTC. Translating gives CASSHGGPRAVYGYTF.

To note about this clone: The same CDR3 is also encoded by other DNA sequences in this sample. The V gene is TRBV18, the J gene TRBJ1-2; D is possibly TRBD1 (6 bases). The length of the CDR3 is 14 residues. V dropped 2 bases and J dropped 1 base, with 8 bases sitting between them. CDR1 is KGHSH and CDR2 is LQKENI in the germline V gene. DNA for the CDR3: TGTGCCAGCTCACCAAGGACAGATAACTATGGCTACACCTTC. Translation gives CASSPRTDNYGYTF.

The V and J genes are TRBV11-1 and TRBJ1-2; TRBD1 might be the D (5 bases). There are 15 residues in the CDR3. V lost 3 bases and J lost 1, with 12 bases in between. Germline lookup yields CDR1 SGHAT and CDR2 FQDESV (reference sequence). CDR3 sequence: CASSLQTDFNYGYTF. The CDR3 DNA follows: TGTGCCAGCAGCTTGCAGACAGACTTTAACTATGGCTACACCTTC.

V usage is TRBV14 and J usage is TRBJ1-1, with TRBD1 matching 9 bases. With V trimmed by 0 bases and J by 4 bases, 0 bases remained unmatched. The length of the CDR3 is 14 residues. CDR1 SGHDN and CDR2 FVKESK come from the germline V gene. CDR3 protein: CASSQETGGTEAFF. DNA for the CDR3: TGTGCCAGCAGCCAAGAGACAGGGGGCACTGAAGCTTTCTTT. The full variable domain, rest sourced from reference TRBV14 and TRBJ1-1, is EAGVTQFPSHSVIEKGQTVTLRCDPISGHDNLYWYRRVMGKEIKFLLHFVKESKQDESGMPNNRFLAERTGGTYSTLKVQPAELEDSGVYFCASSQETGGTEAFFGQGTRLTVV.

The rearrangement joins TRBV6-5 to TRBJ2-1; TRBD1 matches 8 bases. CDR1 and CDR2 (germline): MNHEY, SVGAGI. This CDR3 has 11 amino acids. With 6 bases clipped from V and 14 bases from J, the junction kept 6 bases outside the gene matches. The CDR3 reads CASSLDREEFF. As DNA, the CDR3 is TGTGCCAGCAGCCTGGACAGGGAAGAGTTCTTC.

The rearrangement joins TRBV18 to TRBJ2-1, with a weak D call TRBD1 (6 bases). Trimming stripped 0 bases from V and 2 bases from J, with 17 bases between. CDR1 and CDR2 (germline): KGHSH, LQKENI. This CDR3 contains 18 residues. CDR3 in DNA: TGTGCCAGCTCACCACCCCCTGTTCCAGGGGTACCCTACAATGAGCAGTTCTTC. Encoded protein: CASSPPPVPGVPYNEQFF.

This chain joins TRBV29-1 and TRBJ1-1, with D hard to call. Germline V gene data show CDR1 as SQVTM and CDR2 as ANQGSEA. The germline V and J ends were trimmed by 4 bases and 5 bases, with 11 bases remaining between them. This CDR3 contains 12 residues. CDR3 sequence reads: CSVATSSTEAFF. The CDR3 DNA reads as TGCAGCGTTGCTACTTCAAGTACTGAAGCTTTCTTT.

This rearrangement joins TRBV30 to TRBJ2-3, with TRBD2 matching 9 bases. CDR3 length: 16 residues. Germline V gene data show CDR1 as GTSNPN and CDR2 as SVGIG (reference sequence). Trimming removed 0 bases from V and 4 bases from J; junction bases left unmatched: 8. Written as DNA, the CDR3 is TGTGCCTGGAGTGTAGGCGGGAGGGCCCGGTCAGATACGCAGTATTTT. It yields the protein CAWSVGGRARSDTQYF.

The rearrangement uses TRBV19 and TRBJ1-5, with TRBD1 as a possible D gene (5 bases). CDR1 is LNHDA and CDR2 is SQIVND in the germline V gene (reference sequence). This CDR3 region has 16 residues. V lost 3 bases to trimming and J lost 3 bases, with 15 bases between them. This chain's CDR3 is CASSMGSWGNNQPQHF. CDR3 nucleotides: TGTGCCAGTAGTATGGGGTCCTGGGGGAACAATCAGCCCCAGCATTTT.

The genes are TRBV10-1 and TRBJ1-1; 9 nucleotides match TRBD1. Per germline, CDR1 WNHNN and CDR2 SYGVQD (reference sequence). The trim removed 6 bases at V and 4 bases at J, leaving 3 bases unmatched. The CDR3 runs 13 residues. CDR3 sequence reads: CASSTGGVTEAFF. CDR3 sequence (DNA): TGCGCCAGCAGCACAGGGGGCGTCACTGAAGCTTTCTTT.

The chain is built from TRBV28 and TRBJ1-5, with 7 positions matching TRBD1. Germline loops: CDR1 MDHEN, CDR2 SYDVKM. The CDR3 is made up of 13 amino acids. Trimming took 7 bases from V and 6 from J; bases not matched to a gene: 6. DNA of the CDR3: TGTGCCAGCATTACCGGGACAGCTCAGCCCCAGCATTTT. Amino acid sequence: CASITGTAQPQHF.

A few counts support this clone. The chain couples TRBV10-1 to TRBJ2-7, with D maybe TRBD1 (5 bases). There are 13 residues in the CDR3. CDR1 is WNHNN, CDR2 SYGVQD, per germline (reference sequence). V was shortened by 3 bases and J by 5 bases, with 11 bases between the two germline ends. The CDR3 DNA follows: TGCGCCAGCAGTGAAACGGGCAGGGACGAGCAGTACTTC. Translation gives CASSETGRDEQYF.